The sequence of this T cell receptor (beta chain) was determined in a study of blood T cell repertoires in COVID-19. The wider study: The samples span acute and convalescent COVID-19 from the United States, Italy and Spain.

Here immunoSEQ multiplex PCR was the method, and the copy in TCRdb shows in-frame clones only, minus some. The sample shows about 170,000 clones, about 92% of them seen only once. A Seattle source enrolled patients during active infection and followed them longitudinally. Looked up from germline, CDR1 is LGHNA and CDR2 is YSLEER. The germline V and J ends were trimmed by 4 bases and 3 bases, with 13 bases remaining between them. The CDR3 covers 15 residues. This TCR came from a man aged 25 to 40 with COVID-19, enrolled during active disease. The chain recombines TRBV4-3 with TRBJ1-5; D unclear. Sequencing was performed on peripheral blood. CDR3 protein: CASSPSWEVNQPQHF. In DNA form, the CDR3 reads TGCGCCAGCAGCCCTAGCTGGGAGGTCAATCAGCCCCAGCATTTT.